Below are 29 T cell receptor beta chains sequenced from a single sample in a study of shared clonotypes between healthy human individuals. Clones were sequenced by immunoSEQ multiplex PCR, and TCRdb holds only the in-frame ones, with some missing. The top ten hold about 0.52% of the sample, which has over 850,000 clones, about four fifths seen once. The sample taken for sequencing was memory CD4+ T cells from PBMCs. Regarding subset: CD45RA-negative fraction. These receptor sequences come from a man in his late teens or twenties in good health. Some clones in this sample may be carry-over from other donors' samples.

The rearrangement uses TRBV11-2 and TRBJ2-1; D uncertain. Deletions cut 5 bases from V and 2 bases from J, with 7 bases between. The germline V gene has CDR1 SGHAT and CDR2 FQNNGV. This CDR3 comprises 13 residues. The CDR3, as DNA: TGTGCCAGCAGCCGAATGACCTACAATGAGCAGTTCTTC. Amino acid sequence: CASSRMTYNEQFF.

This rearrangement joins TRBV6-1 to TRBJ1-3; the D gene is possibly TRBD1 (6 bases). The V gene's germline CDR1 is MNHNS and CDR2 SASEGT. The CDR3 is made up of 14 amino acids. The V gene lost 11 bases and the J gene lost 0 bases, with 14 bases spanning the gap. The CDR3 protein is CAHTGTNSGNTIYF. In DNA, the CDR3 is TGTGCCCACACCGGGACAAACTCTGGAAACACCATATATTTT.

Concerning this clone itself: The likely explanation is a read error, given a far larger clone one base away. The same CDR3 can be traced to other DNA sequences in this sample. The chain uses TRBV30 and TRBJ2-5; no reliable D call. The germline V gene encodes CDR1 GTSNPN and CDR2 SVGIG (reference sequence). The CDR3 runs 11 residues. Between the trimmed V and J ends, which lost 4 bases and 2 bases, there was a span of 5 bases. Here the CDR3 reads CAWTSQETQYF. For the CDR3, the DNA is TGTGCCTGGACAAGTCAAGAGACCCAGTACTTC.

About this clone: Within the sample, other DNA sequences also encode this same CDR3. J is TRBJ2-7 and V is TRBV5-1, with 9 bases lining up with TRBD2. CDR1 is SGHRS, CDR2 YFSETQ, per germline. The CDR3 contains 15 residues. V was clipped by 3 bases and J by 4 bases; unmatched bases: 8. CDR3 loop: CASSSGGTSSYEQYF. In DNA form, the CDR3 reads TGCGCCAGCAGCTCCGGTGGGACTAGCAGTTACGAGCAGTACTTC.

The CDR3 sequence is CSALRGGYEQYF. CDR3 nucleotides: TGCAGCGCCCTCCGGGGAGGGTACGAGCAGTACTTC. The chain links TRBV29-1 to TRBJ2-7, with 7 bases lining up with TRBD2. V lost 7 bases, J lost 4 bases, and 7 bases stayed unmatched. The CDR3 has 12 amino acids. CDR1 SQVTM and CDR2 ANQGSEA come from the germline V gene.

The chain carries TRBV4-1 and TRBJ2-7; 13 bases fit TRBD2. Germline V gene sequence: CDR1 MGHRA, CDR2 YSYEKL. This CDR3 contains 15 residues. V was clipped by 3 bases and J by 4 bases; unmatched bases: 3. CDR3 protein: CASSHPTSGRYEQYF. The CDR3 nucleotides read TGCGCCAGCAGCCACCCGACTAGCGGGAGGTACGAGCAGTACTTC.

This rearrangement joins TRBV29-1 to TRBJ2-2; D gene unclear. This CDR3 is built from 12 residues. Germline CDR1 reads SQVTM; CDR2 reads ANQGSEA. The V end was cut by 6 bases, the J end by 1 base, with 6 bases between. The CDR3 DNA reads as TGCAGCGTGTCAAGGAACACCGGGGAGCTGTTTTTT. This encodes CSVSRNTGELFF.

This clone turned up a few times. The J gene is TRBJ2-1, the V gene TRBV5-1, with 9 positions matching TRBD1. Per germline, CDR1 SGHRS and CDR2 YFSETQ. The ends lost 5 bases at V and 6 bases at J; junction bases unmatched: 6. The CDR3 runs to 14 residues. This chain's CDR3 is CASSLPGQGNEQFF. For the CDR3, the DNA is TGCGCCAGCAGTTTACCGGGACAGGGCAATGAGCAGTTCTTC.

This chain links TRBV30 with TRBJ2-1, with TRBD2 matching over 8 bases. Germline values: CDR1 GTSNPN, CDR2 SVGIG (reference sequence). There are 14 residues in the CDR3. With V trimmed by 0 bases and J by 6 bases, 4 bases remained unmatched. The CDR3 spells CAWSVGTSVNEQFF. CDR3 nucleotide sequence: TGTGCCTGGAGTGTAGGGACTAGTGTCAATGAGCAGTTCTTC.

Regarding this clone: Additional DNA sequences in this sample encode the identical CDR3. The chain uses TRBV15 and TRBJ1-3; D uncertain. Trimming shortened V by 0 bases and J by 4 bases, and 4 bases separated the two germline ends. CDR3 length equals 13 residues. Germline CDR1 and CDR2: LNHNV and YYDKDF (reference sequence). CDR3 bases: TGTGCCACCAGCAGAGATTCGGGAAACACCATATATTTT. It is translated as CATSRDSGNTIYF.

The chain carries TRBV5-5 and TRBJ2-1; TRBD1 is a possible D gene (7 bases). V was cut by 7 bases and J by 6 bases, with 14 bases left in between. The germline V gene encodes CDR1 SGHKS and CDR2 YYEKEE (reference sequence). The CDR3 spans 13 residues. The CDR3 DNA is TGTGCCAGCCTCTCCCAGGGGGGCAATGAGCAGTTCTTC. Amino acids: CASLSQGGNEQFF.

This clone was counted only a few times. The chain employs TRBV25-1 and TRBJ1-1, with D perhaps TRBD1 (5 bases). With 8 bases removed from V and 1 base from J, the gap between germline ends came to 11 bases. Germline-derived CDR1 and CDR2 are MGHDK and SYGVNS. This CDR3 spans 13 amino acids. CDR3 nucleotides: TGTGCCAGCGGCTACGGGGGGAACACTGAAGCTTTCTTT. Protein: CASGYGGNTEAFF. The full variable domain, in which reference TRBV25-1 and TRBJ1-1 provide the parts outside the CDR3, is EADIYQTPRYLVIGTGKKITLECSQTMGHDKMYWYQQDPGMELHLIHYSYGVNSTEKGDLSSESTVSRIRTEHFPLTLESARPSHTSQYLCASGYGGNTEAFFGQGTRLTVV.

V gene TRBV5-1 combines with J gene TRBJ1-5, with 11 bases that match TRBD1. CDR3 size: 15 residues. J lost 5 bases, V lost 4 bases, and 5 bases had no gene match. Looked up from germline, CDR1 is SGHRS and CDR2 is YFSETQ. CDR3 bases: TGCGCCAGCAGCCCCGGGACAGGGGGTTATCAGCCCCAGCATTTT. Its translation: CASSPGTGGYQPQHF.

The J gene is TRBJ2-4, the V gene TRBV10-2; D not resolved. The CDR3 spans 15 residues. Looked up from germline, CDR1 is WSHSY and CDR2 is SAAADI. V was shortened by 3 bases and J by 0 bases, with 9 bases between the two germline ends. This chain's CDR3 is CASSDESLAKNIQYF. The CDR3 nucleotides are TGCGCCAGCAGTGACGAATCACTAGCCAAAAACATTCAGTACTTC.

CDR3 in amino acids: CASGLGKGPGLNNTEAFF. CDR3 coding DNA: TGTGCTAGTGGTTTGGGGAAGGGCCCGGGCCTTAATAACACTGAAGCTTTCTTT. The chain combines TRBV12-5 with TRBJ1-1; D is unclear. This CDR3 has 18 residues. The V gene lost 1 base and the J gene lost 2 bases, with 20 bases spanning the gap. CDR1 is LGHNT, CDR2 FRNRAP, per germline. The whole variable domain, filled in from reference TRBV12-5 and TRBJ1-1, reads DARVTQTPRHKVTEMGQEVTMRCQPILGHNTVFWYRQTMMQGLELLAYFRNRAPLDDSGMPKDRFSAEMPDATLATLKIQPSEPRDSAVYFCASGLGKGPGLNNTEAFFGQGTRLTVV.

Only a few counts were recorded for this clone. The chain recombines TRBV13 with TRBJ2-1, with TRBD2 matching over 7 bases. Trimming removed 2 bases from V and 4 bases from J; junction bases left unmatched: 5. The CDR3 is 15 residues long. Germline CDR1 reads PRHDT; CDR2 reads FYEKMQ (reference sequence). The CDR3 reads CASSLTAGAYNEQFF. The CDR3 DNA follows: TGTGCCAGCAGCTTAACGGCGGGAGCATACAATGAGCAGTTCTTC. The full variable domain, completed using reference TRBV13 and TRBJ2-1, is AAGVIQSPRHLIKEKRETATLKCYPIPRHDTVYWYQQGPGQDPQFLISFYEKMQSDKGSIPDRFSAQQFSDYHSELNMSSLELGDSALYFCASSLTAGAYNEQFFGPGTRLTVL.

This rearrangement joins TRBV28 to TRBJ2-7; D gene ambiguous. Germline V gene lookup returns CDR1 MDHEN and CDR2 SYDVKM. There are 14 residues in the CDR3. The ends were cut back, 8 bases at V and 6 bases at J, with 20 bases in the middle. The CDR3 sequence: CASSNWARKGEQYF. CDR3 nucleotides: TGTGCCAGCTCTAATTGGGCCAGAAAGGGCGAGCAGTACTTC.

This chain uses TRBV10-3 with TRBJ2-3; D unclear. Germline V gene sequence: CDR1 ENHRY, CDR2 SYGVKD. V lost 5 bases, J lost 0 bases, and 3 bases lay in between. CDR3 length: 12 residues. This chain's CDR3 is CAISFSTDTQYF. Written as DNA, the CDR3 is TGTGCCATCAGTTTCAGCACAGATACGCAGTATTTT.

Remarks on this clone: The same CDR3 can be traced to other DNA sequences in this sample. V gene TRBV5-1 combines with J gene TRBJ1-4; D possibly corresponds to TRBD1 (5 bases). The V gene lost 0 bases and the J gene lost 5 bases, with 8 bases spanning the gap. The germline gives CDR1 SGHRS, CDR2 YFSETQ. The CDR3 contains 14 residues. CDR3 in amino acids: CASSLVAGNEKLFF. The DNA of the CDR3 is TGCGCCAGCAGCTTGGTAGCAGGGAATGAAAAACTGTTTTTT.

The rearrangement links TRBV4-2 to TRBJ2-3; D tentatively reads TRBD1 or TRBD2 (5 bases each). The CDR3 length is 13 residues. Germline V gene data show CDR1 as LGHNA and CDR2 as YNFKEQ. Trimming took 10 bases from V and 5 from J, leaving 16 bases between them. CDR3 loop: CATYGGEIDTQYF. Written as DNA, the CDR3 is TGTGCCACCTATGGGGGAGAGATAGATACGCAGTATTTT.

This chain joins TRBV21-1 and TRBJ2-7; the table assigns TRBD1, which was not confirmed against the DNA. TRBV21-1 is a known pseudogene. The CDR3 length is 15 residues. DNA of the CDR3: TGTGCCAGCAGCAAGTGGACAGATTTTACCTACGAGCAGTACTTC. Protein: CASSKWTDFTYEQYF.

J is TRBJ1-4 and V is TRBV7-9; D not certain. Per germline, CDR1 SEHNR and CDR2 FQNEAQ (reference sequence). Trimming took off 5 bases at V and 3 bases at J, with 10 bases between the two ends. The CDR3 has 14 residues. CDR3 in amino acids: CASSRPGSNEKLFF. In DNA form, the CDR3 reads TGTGCCAGCAGCCGACCCGGGTCTAATGAAAAACTGTTTTTT.

This clone was recorded only once. The V and J genes are TRBV2 and TRBJ2-5, with D unclear. The tail of the sequence fits TRBJ2-7 better, so the J call may be wrong. This CDR3 has 11 residues. Germline CDR1 is SNHLY and CDR2 is FYNNEI. CDR3 coding DNA: TGTGCCAGCAGAGCCTCCTACGAGCAGTACTTC. This codes for CASRASYEQYF.

The genes are TRBV25-1 and TRBJ2-7, with D hard to call. The CDR3 is made up of 11 amino acids. The germline V gene has CDR1 MGHDK and CDR2 SYGVNS. This chain's CDR3 is CIDHVGYEQYF. The CDR3 nucleotides read TGTATTGACCACGTGGGGTACGAGCAGTACTTC.

This rearrangement joins TRBV2 to TRBJ2-7; tentative D call: TRBD1 (6 bases). Germline CDR1 reads SNHLY; CDR2 reads FYNNEI. Trimming shortened V by 5 bases and J by 7 bases, and 18 bases separated the two germline ends. CDR3 size: 14 residues. CDR3 DNA sequence: TGTGCCAGCAGTTCCGACGTGGGGGCGGGTGAGCAGTACTTC. Translating gives CASSSDVGAGEQYF.

This clone showed up just a few times. The V call is TRBV2, the J call TRBJ1-5, with D maybe TRBD1 (5 bases). The CDR3 totals 13 residues. The V end lost 6 bases, the J end lost 6 bases, and 12 bases lay between the germline ends. Germline V gene sequence: CDR1 SNHLY, CDR2 FYNNEI. CDR3 coding DNA: TGTGCCAGCAGGGGCGAGGGGACTCAGCCCCAGCATTTT. It encodes CASRGEGTQPQHF.

The chain uses TRBV18 and TRBJ1-2; unclear D gene. The CDR3 is made up of 13 amino acids. The V end was cut by 2 bases, the J end by 7 bases, with 11 bases between. The germline CDR1 and CDR2 sequences are KGHSH and LQKENI. This CDR3 reads CASSPELRAGYTF. The DNA for the CDR3 is TGTGCCAGCTCACCAGAATTAAGGGCTGGCTACACCTTC.

About this clone itself: Possible read error: a much larger clone is one base away. The chain employs TRBV28 and TRBJ2-7, with D possibly being TRBD2 (6 bases). Germline CDR1 and CDR2: MDHEN and SYDVKM. The CDR3 is 13 residues long. V lost 8 bases, J lost 5 bases, and 16 bases lay in between. CDR3 region: CASRDGLTDEQYF. CDR3 DNA sequence: TGTGCCAGCCGCGACGGACTAACAGACGAGCAGTACTTC.

V usage is TRBV7-6 and J usage is TRBJ2-1; 9 nucleotides match TRBD1. V trimming: 1 base; J trimming: 4 bases; junction bases outside the gene matches: 5. Germline V gives CDR1 SGHVS, CDR2 FNYEAQ. This CDR3 region has 16 residues. CDR3 amino acids: CASSLVGTGKYNEQFF. The CDR3 nucleotides are TGTGCCAGCAGCTTAGTGGGGACAGGGAAGTACAATGAGCAGTTCTTC.